The rows below give T cell receptor beta chains drawn from one sample of a study of T cells in Graves' hyperthyroidism and ophthalmopathy. TCRdb called the multiplex PCR reads again in MiXCR, with one record for every CDR3 protein. Found here are around 600,000 distinct CDR3 sequences, about 15% of them singletons; the top ten hold 7.3%. The sample was blood. The origin of the receptors is a woman aged 25 to 45 with Graves' hyperthyroidism. Both conserved end residues are part of each CDR3. A D gene is named only where the DNA matches it firmly. Rows may omit the clone size; those that give it use once, few, many or a size class.

>16|TRBD2|TRBV7-9|many|TRBJ2-1
TGTGCCAGCAGCTTACTGATAGCGGGAGCGTCCAATGAGCAGTTCTTC
CASSLLIAGASNEQFF
>19|NA|TRBV7-2|many|TRBJ2-1
TGTGCCAGCAGCCCTGCTAGTGTAGGGGGCGTCGGAGGGTTCAATGAGCAGTTCTTC
CASSPASVGGVGGFNEQFF
>14|NA|TRBV18|many|TRBJ2-7
TGTGCCAGCTCACCACGGACCGGGGACTACGAGCAGTACTTC
CASSPRTGDYEQYF
>14|NA|TRBV30|few|TRBJ2-3
TGTGCCTGGGGGCTAGCTGTTAGCACAGATACGCAGTATTTT
CAWGLAVSTDTQYF
>14|NA|TRBV30|NA|TRBJ2-2
TGTGCCTGGAGTGAGGTCTCTAACACCGGGGAGCTGTTTTTT
CAWSEVSNTGELFF
>13|NA|TRBV12-3/TRBV12-4|many|TRBJ1-1
TGTGCCGCAAGCGGGGGGTTGGGGACTGAAGCTTTCTTT
CAASGGLGTEAFF
>13|TRBD1|TRBV29-1|NA|TRBJ2-1
TGCAGCGTTGACACAGGGGGGTACAATGAGCAGTTCTTC
CSVDTGGYNEQFF
>14|NA|TRBV5-1|many|TRBJ2-3
TGCGCCAGCAGCTTGGTCTTGTCCACAGATACGCAGTATTTT
CASSLVLSTDTQYF
>17|TRBD2|TRBV7-9|NA|TRBJ2-1
TGTGCCAGCAGCCCAGAGCGGGAGGGCCCCCAACCCGCTGAGCAGTTCTTC
CASSPEREGPQPAEQFF
>12|NA|TRBV7-2|many|TRBJ2-7
TGTGCCAGCAGCTTAGTCCGAGACGAGCAGTACTTC
CASSLVRDEQYF
>15|NA|TRBV19|few|TRBJ2-3
TGTGCCAGTAGTGGGTTGGGGGCCTCCACAGATACGCAGTATTTT
CASSGLGASTDTQYF
>14|NA|TRBV18|many|TRBJ2-5
TGTGCCAGCTCACCAGTAAGAGACGACGGGACCCAGTACTTC
CASSPVRDDGTQYF
>12|NA|TRBV28|many|TRBJ2-7
TGTGCCAGCAGTCCCGGACAGTACGAGCAGTACTTC
CASSPGQYEQYF
>15|NA|TRBV12-3/TRBV12-4|NA|TRBJ1-2
TGTGCCAGCAGTTTGGGACTTCGGATTACCTATGGCTACACCTTC
CASSLGLRITYGYTF
>13|NA|TRBV28|many|TRBJ2-1
TGTGCCAGCAGTTTAAGGGTTGGCAATGAGCAGTTCTTC
CASSLRVGNEQFF
>14|NA|TRBV7-2|many|TRBJ2-7
TGTGCCAGCAGTAGGAACACGCCATCCTACGAGCAGTACTTC
CASSRNTPSYEQYF
>13|NA|TRBV15|many|TRBJ1-1
TGTGCCACCAGCAGAGATCGCGGCACTGAAGCTTTCTTT
CATSRDRGTEAFF
>16|TRBD1|TRBV27|NA|TRBJ2-2
TGTGCCAGCAGCCCTCCGGGACAGATTAACACCGGGGAGCTGTTTTTT
CASSPPGQINTGELFF
>15|NA|TRBV10-1|few|TRBJ1-2
TGCGCCAGCAGTGAGTCGACCGGGCCAGACTATGGCTACACCTTC
CASSESTGPDYGYTF
>16|NA|TRBV28|many|TRBJ2-1
TGTGCCAGCAGAACTCCACGGGGGATCTCCTACAATGAGCAGTTCTTC
CASRTPRGISYNEQFF
>16|TRBD1|TRBV4-3|NA|TRBJ2-3
TGCGCCAGCAGCCCCAGGGGGCCAACGAGCACAGATACGCAGTATTTT
CASSPRGPTSTDTQYF